This is a list of T cell receptor beta chains from one sample in a study of tumor-infiltrating lymphocytes in primary liver carcinoma. TCRdb reanalysed the multiplex PCR reads using MiXCR and keeps one entry per CDR3 protein. The sample contains about 99,000 distinct CDR3 sequences, roughly 69% of which appear only once. Sequenced sample: liver tumor tissue from sampling region 5. All receptors come from a woman aged 55-70 years with primary liver carcinoma and hepatitis B virus infection. The CDR3 runs from the conserved cysteine through the conserved F or W. D genes are given only for firm matches. Size is stated for part of the rows, as once, few or many counts, or as a class when the clone is expanded.

V gene: TRBV7-9
J gene: TRBJ2-5
D gene: TRBD2
clone size: .
CDR3 protein: CTISFIAGGSGETQYF
CDR3 DNA: TGTACCATCAGCTTTATAGCGGGAGGATCGGGAGAGACCCAGTATTTC

V gene: TRBV6-4
J gene: TRBJ2-3
D gene: .
clone size: .
CDR3 protein: CASSDSRTDTDTKYF
CDR3 DNA: TGTGCCAGCAGTGACTCGAGGACAGACACCGATACGAAGTATTTT

V gene: TRBV10-3
J gene: TRBJ1-6
D gene: .
clone size: .
CDR3 protein: CTISDKGRGSPLYF
CDR3 DNA: TGTACCATCAGTGATAAGGGTCGGGGTTCACCCCTCTACTTT

V gene: TRBV6-5
J gene: TRBJ1-2
D gene: TRBD1
clone size: .
CDR3 protein: CARRPNRGLGYTF
CDR3 DNA: TGTGCCAGGAGACCGAACAGGGGGCTTGGCTACACCTTC

V gene: TRBV6-6
J gene: TRBJ2-3
D gene: .
clone size: .
CDR3 protein: CASSLGGYTQYF
CDR3 DNA: TGTGCCAGTAGTCTCGGGGGATATACGCAGTATTTT

V gene: TRBV6-5
J gene: TRBJ2-7
D gene: .
clone size: .
CDR3 protein: CACSYSTETGSYERYF
CDR3 DNA: TGTGCCTGCAGTTACTCGACTGAGACAGGCTCCTACGAGCGGTACTTC

V gene: TRBV11-2
J gene: TRBJ2-7
D gene: TRBD1
clone size: few
CDR3 protein: CANTPTYTGASSYEQYF
CDR3 DNA: TGTGCCAATACTCCAACCTATACAGGGGCTAGCTCCTACGAGCAGTACTTC

V gene: TRBV5-1
J gene: TRBJ2-1
D gene: TRBD2
clone size: .
CDR3 protein: CASSFSGSRNEQSF
CDR3 DNA: TGCGCCAGCAGCTTTAGCGGGAGCAGGAATGAGCAGTCCTTC

V gene: TRBV10-3
J gene: TRBJ1-1
D gene: TRBD1
clone size: .
CDR3 protein: CAIRADRLNIEAFF
CDR3 DNA: TGTGCCATCAGGGCGGACAGGTTGAATATTGAAGCTTTCTTT

V gene: TRBV5-4
J gene: TRBJ2-3
D gene: .
clone size: .
CDR3 protein: CASSWRSDDTDTQYF
CDR3 DNA: TGTGCCAGCAGCTGGAGGAGCGATGACACAGATACGCAGTATTTT

V gene: TRBV11-3
J gene: TRBJ2-3
D gene: .
clone size: .
CDR3 protein: CASNIDRHTTDTQYF
CDR3 DNA: TGTGCCAGCAACATAGATCGACATACTACGGATACGCAGTATTTT

V gene: TRBV5-5
J gene: TRBJ2-7
D gene: .
clone size: .
CDR3 protein: CASSSRGRCYEQYF
CDR3 DNA: TGTGCCAGCAGCAGCCGGGGCAGGTGCTACGAGCAGTACTTC

V gene: TRBV28
J gene: TRBJ2-7
D gene: TRBD2
clone size: few
CDR3 protein: CASSPRGDLSGRAAEQYF
CDR3 DNA: TGTGCCAGCAGTCCCCGTGGGGACCTTAGCGGGAGGGCCGCAGAGCAGTACTTC